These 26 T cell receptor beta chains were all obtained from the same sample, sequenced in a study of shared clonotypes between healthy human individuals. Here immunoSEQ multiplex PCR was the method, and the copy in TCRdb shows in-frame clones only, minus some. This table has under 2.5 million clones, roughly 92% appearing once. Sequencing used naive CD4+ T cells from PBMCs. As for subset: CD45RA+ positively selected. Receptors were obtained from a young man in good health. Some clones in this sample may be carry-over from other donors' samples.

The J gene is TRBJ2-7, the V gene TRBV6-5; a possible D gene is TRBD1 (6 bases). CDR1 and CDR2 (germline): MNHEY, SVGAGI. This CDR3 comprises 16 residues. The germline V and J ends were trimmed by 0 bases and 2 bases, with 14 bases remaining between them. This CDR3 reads CASSYSRTVRPYEQYF. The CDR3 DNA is TGTGCCAGCAGTTACTCGAGGACAGTGAGACCCTACGAGCAGTACTTC.

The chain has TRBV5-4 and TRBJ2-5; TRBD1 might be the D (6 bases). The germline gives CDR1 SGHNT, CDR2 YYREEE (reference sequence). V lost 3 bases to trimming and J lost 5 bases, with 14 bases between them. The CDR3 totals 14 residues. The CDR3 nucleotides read TGTGCCAGCAGCTCGCAACAGGGAAGGGAGACCCAGTACTTC. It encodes CASSSQQGRETQYF.

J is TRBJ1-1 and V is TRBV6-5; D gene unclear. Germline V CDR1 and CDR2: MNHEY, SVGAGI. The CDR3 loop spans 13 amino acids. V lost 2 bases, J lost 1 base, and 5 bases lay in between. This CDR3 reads CASSYQSNTEAFF. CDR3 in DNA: TGTGCCAGCAGTTACCAGTCGAACACTGAAGCTTTCTTT.

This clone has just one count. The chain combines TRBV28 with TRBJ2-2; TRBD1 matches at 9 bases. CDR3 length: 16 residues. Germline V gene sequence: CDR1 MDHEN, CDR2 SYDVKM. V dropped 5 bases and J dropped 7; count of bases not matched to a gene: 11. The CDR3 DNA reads TGTGCCAGCAGTCGACCGGGACAGGGAGGAGGCGGGGAGCTGTTTTTT. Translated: CASSRPGQGGGGELFF.

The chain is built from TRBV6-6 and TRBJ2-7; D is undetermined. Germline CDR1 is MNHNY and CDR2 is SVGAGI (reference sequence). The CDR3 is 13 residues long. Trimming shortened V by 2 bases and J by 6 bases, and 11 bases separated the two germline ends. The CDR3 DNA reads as TGTGCCAGCAGTTACCCTCTGGAAGGCGAGCAGTACTTC. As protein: CASSYPLEGEQYF.

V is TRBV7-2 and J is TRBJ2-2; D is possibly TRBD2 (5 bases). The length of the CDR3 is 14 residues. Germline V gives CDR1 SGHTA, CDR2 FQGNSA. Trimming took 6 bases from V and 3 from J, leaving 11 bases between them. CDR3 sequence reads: CASRATRYTGELFF. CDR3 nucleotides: TGTGCCAGCAGGGCCACTAGGTACACCGGGGAGCTGTTTTTT.

In DNA form, the CDR3 reads TGTGCCAGCAGCGCGAATACCCTGCCGGTAGGCTATGGCTACACCTTC. Its translation: CASSANTLPVGYGYTF. The chain joins TRBV9 to TRBJ1-2; D unclear. V was cut by 3 bases and J by 4 bases, with 19 bases left in between. The CDR3 runs to 16 residues. The germline V gene encodes CDR1 SGDLS and CDR2 YYNGEE.

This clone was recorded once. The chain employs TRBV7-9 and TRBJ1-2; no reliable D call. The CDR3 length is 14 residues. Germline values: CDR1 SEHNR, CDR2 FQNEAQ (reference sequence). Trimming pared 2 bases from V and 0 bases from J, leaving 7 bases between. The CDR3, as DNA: TGTGCCAGCAGCTTAAGTGTCACTAACTATGGCTACACCTTC. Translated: CASSLSVTNYGYTF.

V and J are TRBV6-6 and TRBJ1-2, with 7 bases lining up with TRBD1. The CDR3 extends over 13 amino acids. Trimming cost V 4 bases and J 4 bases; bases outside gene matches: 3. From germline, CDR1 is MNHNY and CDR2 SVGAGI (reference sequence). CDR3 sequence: CASSWGQIYGYTF. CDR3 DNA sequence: TGTGCCAGCAGTTGGGGACAGATCTATGGCTACACCTTC.

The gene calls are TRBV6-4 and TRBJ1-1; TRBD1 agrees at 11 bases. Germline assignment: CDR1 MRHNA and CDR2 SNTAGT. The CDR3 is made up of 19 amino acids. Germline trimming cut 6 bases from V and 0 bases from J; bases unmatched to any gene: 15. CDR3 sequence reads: CASRPGQGVTVTMNTEAFF. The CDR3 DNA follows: TGTGCCAGCAGGCCGGGACAGGGGGTCACTGTAACCATGAACACTGAAGCTTTCTTT.

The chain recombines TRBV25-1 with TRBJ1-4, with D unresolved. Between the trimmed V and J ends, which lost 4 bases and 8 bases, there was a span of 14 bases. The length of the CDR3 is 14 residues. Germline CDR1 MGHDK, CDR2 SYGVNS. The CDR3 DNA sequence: TGTGCCAGCAGTGGATTCGGCTCGATCGAAAAACTGTTTTTT. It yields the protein CASSGFGSIEKLFF.

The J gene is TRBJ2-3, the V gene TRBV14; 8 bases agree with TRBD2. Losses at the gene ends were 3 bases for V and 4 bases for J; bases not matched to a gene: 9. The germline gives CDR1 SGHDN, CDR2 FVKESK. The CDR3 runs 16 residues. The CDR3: CASSQDGTSRPDTQYF. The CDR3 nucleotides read TGTGCCAGCAGCCAGGACGGGACTAGTCGGCCAGATACGCAGTATTTT.

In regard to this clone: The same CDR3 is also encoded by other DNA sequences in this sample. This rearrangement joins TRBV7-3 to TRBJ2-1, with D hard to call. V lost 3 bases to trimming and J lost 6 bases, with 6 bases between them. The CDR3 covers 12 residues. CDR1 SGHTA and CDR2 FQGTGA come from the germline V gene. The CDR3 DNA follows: TGTGCCAGCAGCTTGATCGGCAATGAGCAGTTCTTC. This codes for CASSLIGNEQFF. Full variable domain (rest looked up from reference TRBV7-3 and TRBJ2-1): GAGVSQTPSNKVTEKGKYVELRCDPISGHTALYWYRQSLGQGPEFLIYFQGTGAADDSGLPNDRFFAVRPEGSVSTLKIQRTERGDSAVYLCASSLIGNEQFFGPGTRLTVL.

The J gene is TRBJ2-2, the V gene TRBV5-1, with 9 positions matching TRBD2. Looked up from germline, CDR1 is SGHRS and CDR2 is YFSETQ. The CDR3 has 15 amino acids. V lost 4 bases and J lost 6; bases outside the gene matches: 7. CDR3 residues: CASSPLAGDAGELFF. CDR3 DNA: TGCGCCAGCAGCCCTTTAGCGGGAGACGCCGGGGAGCTGTTTTTT.

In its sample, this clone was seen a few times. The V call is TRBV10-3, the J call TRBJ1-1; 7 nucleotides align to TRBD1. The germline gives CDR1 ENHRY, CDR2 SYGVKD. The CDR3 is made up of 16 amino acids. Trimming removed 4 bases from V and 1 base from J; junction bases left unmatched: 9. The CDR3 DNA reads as TGTGCCATCAGTGCTCGGCCAGGGGGAGGGAACACTGAAGCTTTCTTT. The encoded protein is CAISARPGGGNTEAFF.

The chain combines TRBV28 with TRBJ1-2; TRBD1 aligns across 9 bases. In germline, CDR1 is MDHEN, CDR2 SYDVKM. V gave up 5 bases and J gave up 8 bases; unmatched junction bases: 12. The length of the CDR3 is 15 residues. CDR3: CASSTPGTGRSGYTF. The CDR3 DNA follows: TGTGCCAGCAGTACACCCGGGACAGGGAGGTCCGGCTACACCTTC.

CDR3 sequence: CATSRERGGKAYEQYF. CDR3 coding DNA: TGTGCCACCAGCAGAGAGAGGGGCGGGAAAGCCTACGAGCAGTACTTC. The chain joins TRBV15 to TRBJ2-7; D is perhaps TRBD2 (6 bases). CDR1 is LNHNV, CDR2 YYDKDF, per germline (reference sequence). V lost 0 bases, J lost 2 bases, and 14 bases lay in between. This CDR3 comprises 16 residues.

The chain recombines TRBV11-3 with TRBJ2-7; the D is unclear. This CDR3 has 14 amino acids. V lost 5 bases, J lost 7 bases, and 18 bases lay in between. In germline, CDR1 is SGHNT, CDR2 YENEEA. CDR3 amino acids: CASSPAVGVGEQYF. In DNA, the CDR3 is TGTGCCAGCAGCCCTGCCGTAGGCGTGGGAGAGCAGTACTTC.

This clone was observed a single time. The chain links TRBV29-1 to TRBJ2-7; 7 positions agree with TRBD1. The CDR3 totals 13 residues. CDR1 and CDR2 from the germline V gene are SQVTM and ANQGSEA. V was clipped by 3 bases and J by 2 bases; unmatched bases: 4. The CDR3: CSVEDRSTYEQYF. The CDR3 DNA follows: TGCAGCGTTGAGGACAGGTCGACCTACGAGCAGTACTTC.

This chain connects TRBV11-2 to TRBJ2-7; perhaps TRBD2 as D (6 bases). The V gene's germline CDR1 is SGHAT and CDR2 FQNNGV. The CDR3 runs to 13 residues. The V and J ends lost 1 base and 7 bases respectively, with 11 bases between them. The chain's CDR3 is CASSLGTGLEQYF. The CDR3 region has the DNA TGTGCCAGCAGCTTAGGCACAGGACTAGAGCAGTACTTC. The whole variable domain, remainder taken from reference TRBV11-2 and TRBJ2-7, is EAGVAQSPRYKIIEKRQSVAFWCNPISGHATLYWYQQILGQGPKLLIQFQNNGVVDDSQLPKDRFSAERLKGVDSTLKIQPAKLEDSAVYLCASSLGTGLEQYFGPGTRLTVT.

The CDR3 coding sequence is TGCGCCAGCAGTCAACCAGATAGCGATGAGCAGTTCTTC. Its protein is CASSQPDSDEQFF. This chain connects TRBV23-1 to TRBJ2-1; tentatively, D is TRBD2 (5 bases). TRBV23-1 is an ORF, with its function uncertain. This CDR3 has 13 residues. V was shortened by 2 bases and J by 8 bases, with 10 bases between the two germline ends.

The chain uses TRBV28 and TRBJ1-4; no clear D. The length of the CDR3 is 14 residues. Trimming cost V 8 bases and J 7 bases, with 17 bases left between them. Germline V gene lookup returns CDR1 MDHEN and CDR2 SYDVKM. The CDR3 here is CASGRVLFGEKLFF. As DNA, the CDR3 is TGTGCCAGCGGGAGGGTACTTTTCGGTGAAAAACTGTTTTTT.

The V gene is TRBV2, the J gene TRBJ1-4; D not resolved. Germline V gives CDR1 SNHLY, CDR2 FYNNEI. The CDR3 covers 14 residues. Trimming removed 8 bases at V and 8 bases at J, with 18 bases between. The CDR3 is CASRSDLRFEKLFF. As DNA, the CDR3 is TGTGCCAGCCGTTCTGATCTTCGGTTCGAAAAACTGTTTTTT.

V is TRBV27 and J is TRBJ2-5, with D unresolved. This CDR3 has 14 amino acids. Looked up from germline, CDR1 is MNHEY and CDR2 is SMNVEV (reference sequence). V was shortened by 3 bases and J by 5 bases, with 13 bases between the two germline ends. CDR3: CASSFGTAWETQYF. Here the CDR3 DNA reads TGTGCCAGCAGTTTTGGTACAGCCTGGGAGACCCAGTACTTC.

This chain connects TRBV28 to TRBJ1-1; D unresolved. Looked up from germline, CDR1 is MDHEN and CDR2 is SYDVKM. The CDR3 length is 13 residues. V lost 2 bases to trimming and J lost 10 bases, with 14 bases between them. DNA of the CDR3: TGTGCCAGCAGTTTAGGAGGGCCCAGTCGAGCTTTCTTT. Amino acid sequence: CASSLGGPSRAFF.

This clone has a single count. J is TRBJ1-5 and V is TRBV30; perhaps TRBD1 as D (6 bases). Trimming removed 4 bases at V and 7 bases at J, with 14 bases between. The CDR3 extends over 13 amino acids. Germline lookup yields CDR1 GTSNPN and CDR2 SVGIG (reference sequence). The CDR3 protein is CAWMTGPLQPQHF. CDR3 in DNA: TGTGCCTGGATGACAGGCCCATTGCAGCCCCAGCATTTT.